Below, one T cell receptor beta chain is given with its context. Only in-frame clones appear in the TCRdb table, and some are missing; sequencing was by immunoSEQ multiplex PCR. Among approximately 60,000 clones listed, around 85% were seen once. This record belongs to a study of control samples from healthy donors and cancer patients. This CDR3 is 16 amino acids long. Between the trimmed V and J ends, which lost 1 base and 2 bases, there was a span of 14 bases. Per germline, CDR1 SQVTM and CDR2 ANQGSEA. This TCR came from a man in his forties or fifties in good health. Sequenced material: blood. V gene TRBV29-1 combines with J gene TRBJ2-2; D may be TRBD1 (5 bases). The CDR3 DNA follows: TGCAGCGTTGAAGGGGTCTGGGGCAGCAACACCGGGGAGCTGTTTTTT. This codes for CSVEGVWGSNTGELFF.